This paragraph reports one TCR beta chain. Its antigen is not known. Germline CDR1 and CDR2: MNHNS and SASEGT. The CDR3 length is 14 residues. V shed 10 bases and J shed 5 bases, with 17 bases lying between them. TCRdb re-called the 5' RACE reads with MiXCR, one entry per CDR3 protein. The table lists about 470,000 distinct CDR3 sequences, approximately 23% of them singletons. These data are taken from a study of T-cell memory formation after mild COVID-19. Study details: TCR clusters showed largely donor specificity.

Study-level points and caveats: Clones shrinking between day 15 and 85 showed a balanced CD4/CD8 split, and those that grew later tilted toward CD4+. Among contracting clones, CD4+ were mainly CM/EM and CD8+ enriched in EMRA.

The specimen sequenced was PBMCs or a T cell subset sorted from them (not recorded which). The chain employs TRBV6-1 and TRBJ2-2, with D possibly TRBD1 on 6 matching bases. The TCR comes from an adult woman who had mild COVID-19 (a few samples of this study predate the infection). Cell type and time point are not known. The CDR3 reads CAIHRVEGTGELFF. CDR3 DNA: TGTGCCATTCACAGGGTTGAAGGAACCGGGGAGCTGTTTTTT.